Listed below are T cell receptor beta chains from one sample, sequenced in a study of cytomegalovirus exposure and HLA in healthy donors. This table comes from immunoSEQ multiplex PCR, and its TCRdb copy is limited to in-frame clones, with some not included. The data contain roughly 150,000 clones, roughly 80% of them seen just once; the ten biggest clones take up about 1.3%. Sequencing input: PBMCs. The receptor set was obtained from a female donor in good health and CMV-seronegative. The CDR3 runs from the conserved cysteine through the conserved F or W. The D gene is left open where the match is weak. Only part of the rows carry a size: once, few, many, or a class if the clone is expanded.

j_call v_call d_call clone_size cdr3_aa cdr3_nt
TRBJ2-7 TRBV6-6 - - CASSYSGGGGHYEQYF TGTGCCAGCAGTTACTCTGGGGGAGGGGGACACTACGAGCAGTACTTC
TRBJ2-1 TRBV7-2 TRBD2 - CASSLTGGEQFF TGTGCCAGCAGCTTAACGGGAGGTGAGCAGTTCTTC
TRBJ2-7 TRBV4-2 TRBD2 - CASSLGLADSPYEQYF TGTGCCAGCAGCTTGGGACTAGCGGATTCCCCCTACGAGCAGTACTTC
TRBJ2-7 TRBV11-2 TRBD1 - CASSFGTGDHEQYF TGTGCCAGCAGCTTCGGGACAGGGGACCACGAGCAGTACTTC
TRBJ1-1 TRBV6-5 - - CASSYAGLNTEAFF TGTGCCAGCAGTTACGCGGGTCTGAACACTGAAGCTTTCTTT
TRBJ2-7 TRBV18 TRBD1 - CASSPGQDHYEQYF TGTGCCAGCTCACCGGGACAGGACCACTACGAGCAGTACTTC
TRBJ2-1 TRBV30 - - CAWSRISGSSYNEQFF TGTGCCTGGAGTCGAATTAGCGGTAGCTCCTACAATGAGCAGTTCTTC
TRBJ2-6 TRBV7-2 TRBD2 once CASSPTSGVLANVLTF TGTGCCAGCAGCCCGACTAGCGGGGTCCTCGCCAACGTCCTGACTTTC
TRBJ1-5 TRBV7-9 TRBD1 - CASINIEEVTGESNQPQHF TGTGCCAGCATCAATATAGAAGAAGTCACAGGGGAGTCGAATCAGCCCCAGCATTTT
TRBJ1-1 TRBV7-9 - few CASSSTQNTEAFF TGTGCCAGCAGTTCCACTCAGAACACTGAAGCTTTCTTT
TRBJ2-2 TRBV27 - - CASRGGGSTGELFF TGTGCCAGCAGAGGTGGAGGTAGCACCGGGGAGCTGTTTTTT
TRBJ2-7 TRBV5-4 TRBD2 - CASSSTSGSREQYF TGTGCCAGCAGCTCGACTAGCGGGAGTCGCGAGCAGTACTTC
TRBJ2-7 TRBV5-1 - - CASSYMLDTPYEQYF TGCGCCAGCAGCTATATGTTAGACACCCCCTACGAGCAGTACTTC
TRBJ1-2 TRBV2 - - CASSKQDGGYTF TGTGCCAGCAGTAAACAGGATGGTGGCTACACCTTC
TRBJ1-1 TRBV6-1 - few CASSEQGRNTEAFF TGTGCCAGCAGTGAACAGGGTAGGAACACTGAAGCTTTCTTT
TRBJ2-7 TRBV6-6 - - CASSASGTRGYEQYF TGTGCCAGCAGTGCCTCCGGGACAAGGGGGTACGAGCAGTACTTC
TRBJ2-7 TRBV5-1 TRBD1 - CASSPDRKIYEQYF TGCGCCAGCAGCCCGGACAGGAAGATCTACGAGCAGTACTTC
TRBJ1-1 TRBV25-1 - - CASSNNMNTEAFF TGTGCCAGCAGTAACAACATGAACACTGAAGCTTTCTTT
TRBJ2-1 TRBV4-1 - - CAPKIARFSTKPYNEQFF TGCGCCCCCAAGATCGCGCGGTTTTCAACGAAACCCTACAATGAGCAGTTCTTC
TRBJ2-3 TRBV4-1 TRBD2 - CASSQVSAGGSDTQYF TGCGCCAGCAGCCAAGTATCCGCGGGAGGGTCAGATACGCAGTATTTT
TRBJ2-2 TRBV13 - - CASSLGSQGPGELFF TGTGCCAGCAGCTTAGGCTCACAGGGCCCCGGGGAGCTGTTTTTT
TRBJ1-5 TRBV27 TRBD1 - CASSLGQFNQPQHF TGTGCCAGCAGTTTGGGACAGTTCAATCAGCCCCAGCATTTT
TRBJ2-7 TRBV27 - - CASSTGGGAEEQYF TGTGCCAGCAGTACAGGAGGGGGCGCCGAAGAGCAGTACTTC
TRBJ2-7 TRBV10-1 - - CASSEQGQQYF TGCGCCAGCAGTGAGCAGGGCCAGCAGTACTTC
TRBJ2-7 TRBV5-1 TRBD2 few CASSPPLAGVNYEQYF TGCGCCAGCAGCCCCCCACTAGCGGGAGTAAACTACGAGCAGTACTTC
TRBJ1-5 TRBV19 TRBD1 - CASSTNRGVQPQHF TGTGCCAGTAGTACGAACAGGGGAGTCCAGCCCCAGCATTTT
TRBJ1-1 TRBV29-1 TRBD1 - CSARTGLNTEAFF TGCAGCGCCAGGACAGGTCTGAACACTGAAGCTTTCTTT
TRBJ1-2 TRBV5-6 TRBD1 - CASSWGQPWDYGYTF TGTGCCAGCAGCTGGGGACAGCCCTGGGACTATGGCTACACCTTC
TRBJ2-7 TRBV7-3 TRBD1 - CASSPDPGQGRYEQYF TGTGCCAGCAGTCCCGACCCCGGACAGGGGAGGTACGAGCAGTACTTC
TRBJ1-1 TRBV4-1 TRBD1 - CASSQEGAGGTEAFF TGCGCCAGCAGCCAAGAGGGGGCAGGGGGCACTGAAGCTTTCTTT
TRBJ2-7 TRBV6-5 - - CASSYADLPDEQYF TGTGCCAGCAGTTACGCGGATCTTCCCGACGAGCAGTACTTC
TRBJ1-1 TRBV6-5 TRBD1 - CASSPGTGGNTEAFF TGTGCCAGCAGTCCCGGGACAGGGGGGAACACTGAAGCTTTCTTT
TRBJ2-6 TRBV28 - - CASSFFFIAGSDSGANVLTF TGTGCCAGCAGTTTTTTCTTCATTGCAGGATCAGACTCTGGGGCCAACGTCCTGACTTTC
TRBJ1-4 TRBV6-6 - - CASSYGHNEKLFF TGTGCCAGCAGTTACGGGCACAATGAAAAACTGTTTTTT
TRBJ2-7 TRBV6-5 - - CASSVEPGHPYEQYF TGTGCCAGCAGTGTCGAGCCGGGACACCCCTACGAGCAGTACTTC
TRBJ1-5 TRBV13 - few CASSFGQGKQPQHF TGTGCCAGCAGCTTTGGGCAGGGTAAACAGCCCCAGCATTTT
TRBJ2-7 TRBV27 TRBD2 - CASRTLSSGGLDYEQYF TGTGCCAGCAGGACCCTATCTAGCGGGGGCCTCGACTACGAGCAGTACTTC
TRBJ2-7 TRBV25-1 - - CASSDPRTGKTYEQYF TGTGCCAGCAGTGACCCCAGAACAGGGAAGACCTACGAGCAGTACTTC
TRBJ2-1 TRBV14 TRBD2 once CASSQDQLAGRNEQFF TGTGCCAGCAGCCAAGATCAACTAGCGGGAAGGAATGAGCAGTTCTTC
TRBJ2-1 TRBV29-1 TRBD2 - CSVEGGTSGFYNEQFF TGCAGCGTTGAGGGGGGCACTAGCGGATTCTACAATGAGCAGTTCTTC
TRBJ2-5 TRBV28 TRBD1 - CASSSFGTEEETQYF TGTGCCAGCAGTTCTTTCGGGACAGAAGAAGAGACCCAGTACTTC
TRBJ1-5 TRBV6-6 - once CASNRQYSNQPQHF TGTGCCAGCAATCGACAGTATAGCAATCAGCCCCAGCATTTT
TRBJ1-1 TRBV6-5 - few CASSYSNWRVTEAFF TGTGCCAGCAGTTACTCGAACTGGAGGGTCACTGAAGCTTTCTTT
TRBJ2-7 TRBV4-1 TRBD1 - CASSQDPHLTGSGYEQYF TGCGCCAGCAGCCAAGATCCCCATCTGACAGGGTCGGGATACGAGCAGTACTTC
TRBJ1-1 TRBV5-1 - once CASSLLTVNTEAFF TGCGCCAGCAGCTTGCTGACAGTGAACACTGAAGCTTTCTTT
TRBJ2-7 TRBV5-1 - - CASSLDPGSSYEQYF TGCGCCAGCAGCTTGGATCCGGGGTCATCCTACGAGCAGTACTTC
TRBJ2-3 TRBV9 - - CASSVAPGVVTDTQYF TGTGCCAGCAGCGTAGCCCCGGGAGTAGTCACAGATACGCAGTATTTT
TRBJ1-2 TRBV7-2 TRBD1 - CASSSGQGLYGYTF TGTGCCAGCAGCTCGGGACAGGGCCTCTATGGCTACACCTTC
TRBJ2-7 TRBV5-4 - - CASSSSGSSYEQYF TGTGCCAGCAGCTCGAGCGGAAGCTCCTACGAGCAGTACTTC
TRBJ2-7 TRBV5-6 - - CASSLATGGPYEQYF TGTGCCAGCAGCTTAGCGACAGGAGGCCCCTACGAGCAGTACTTC
TRBJ2-7 TRBV2 TRBD2 - CASLGLAGRYEQYF TGTGCCAGCCTTGGACTAGCGGGGCGCTACGAGCAGTACTTC
TRBJ1-1 TRBV7-2 TRBD1 few CASSQGQGTEAFF TGTGCCAGCAGCCAGGGACAGGGCACTGAAGCTTTCTTT
TRBJ2-1 TRBV27 TRBD2 - CASSPSGSWDGYNEQFF TGTGCCAGCAGTCCTAGCGGGAGCTGGGATGGCTACAATGAGCAGTTCTTC
TRBJ2-7 TRBV28 - - CASSPTRSPSYEQYF TGTGCCAGCAGTCCTACTAGGTCCCCATCCTACGAGCAGTACTTC
TRBJ1-1 TRBV5-1 - - CASSAAQGGMGTEAFF TGCGCCAGCAGCGCCGCGCAGGGCGGTATGGGGACTGAAGCTTTCTTT
TRBJ2-7 TRBV28 - - CASLQDMTYEQYF TGTGCCAGCTTACAGGACATGACCTACGAGCAGTACTTC